This T cell receptor beta chain was identified in a study of T-cell memory formation after mild COVID-19. TCRdb analysed the 5' RACE reads with MiXCR anew, one entry per CDR3 protein. The sample includes some 260,000 distinct CDR3 sequences, about a sixth of them seen just once. This clonotype was detected only a few times. This CDR3 contains 16 residues. The V and J ends lost 2 bases and 0 bases respectively, with 8 bases between them. The TCR originated in a young man who had mild COVID-19 (a few samples of this study predate the infection). Cell type and time point are not known. Material: PBMCs or a T cell subset sorted from them (not recorded which). The chain employs TRBV12-3 or TRBV12-4 and TRBJ2-6; D not resolved. The CDR3 DNA reads TGTGCCAGCAGTTTAAGTCGGGCCTCTGGGGCCAACGTCCTGACTTTC. This encodes CASSLSRASGANVLTF.